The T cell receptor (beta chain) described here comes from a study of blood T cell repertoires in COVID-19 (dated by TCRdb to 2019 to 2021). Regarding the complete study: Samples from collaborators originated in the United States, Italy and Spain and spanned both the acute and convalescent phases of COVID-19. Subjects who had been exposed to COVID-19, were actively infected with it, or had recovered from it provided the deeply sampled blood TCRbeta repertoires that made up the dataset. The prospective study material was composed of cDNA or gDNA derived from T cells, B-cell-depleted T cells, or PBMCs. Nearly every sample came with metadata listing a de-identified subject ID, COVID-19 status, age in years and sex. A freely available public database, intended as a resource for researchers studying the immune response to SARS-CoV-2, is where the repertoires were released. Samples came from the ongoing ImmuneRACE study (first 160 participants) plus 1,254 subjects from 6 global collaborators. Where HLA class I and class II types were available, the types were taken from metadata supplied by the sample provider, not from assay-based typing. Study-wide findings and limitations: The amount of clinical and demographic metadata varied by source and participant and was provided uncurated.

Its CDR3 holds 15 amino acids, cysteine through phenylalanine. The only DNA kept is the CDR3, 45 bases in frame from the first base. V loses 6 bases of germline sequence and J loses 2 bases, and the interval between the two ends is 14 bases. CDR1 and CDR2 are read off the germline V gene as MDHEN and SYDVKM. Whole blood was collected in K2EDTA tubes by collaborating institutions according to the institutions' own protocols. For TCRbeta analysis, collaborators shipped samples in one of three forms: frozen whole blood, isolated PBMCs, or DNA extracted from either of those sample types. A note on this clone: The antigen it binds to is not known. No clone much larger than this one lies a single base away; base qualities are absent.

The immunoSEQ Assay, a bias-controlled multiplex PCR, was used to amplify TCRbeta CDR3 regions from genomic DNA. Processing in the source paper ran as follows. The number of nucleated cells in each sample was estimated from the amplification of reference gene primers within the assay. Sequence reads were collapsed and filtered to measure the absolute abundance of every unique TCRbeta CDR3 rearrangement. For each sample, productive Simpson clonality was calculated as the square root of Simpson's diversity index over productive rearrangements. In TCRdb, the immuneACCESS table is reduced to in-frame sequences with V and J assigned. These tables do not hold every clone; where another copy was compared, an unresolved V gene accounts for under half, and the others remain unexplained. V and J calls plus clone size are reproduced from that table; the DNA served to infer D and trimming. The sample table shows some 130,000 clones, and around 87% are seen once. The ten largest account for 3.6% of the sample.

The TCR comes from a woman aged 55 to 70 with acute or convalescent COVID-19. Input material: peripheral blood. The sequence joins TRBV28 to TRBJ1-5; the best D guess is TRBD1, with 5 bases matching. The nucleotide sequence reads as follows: TGTGCCAGCAGGCCTGGGGGGTCCGGCAATCAGCCCCAGCATTTT. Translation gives CASRPGGSGNQPQHF.